This T cell receptor (beta chain) emerged from a study of OX40 agonist ivuxolimab in advanced cancers. Assay: immunoSEQ multiplex PCR; the TCRdb copy retains only in-frame clones and omits some. The profile covers some 46,000 clones, with 70% to 90% appearing a single time and more than 15% taken by the ten largest. This CDR3 contains 13 residues. Germline loops: CDR1 SNHLY, CDR2 FYNNEI. The V end lost 3 bases, the J end lost 3 bases, and 9 bases lay between the germline ends. The TCR comes from an adult with an advanced solid tumor such as melanoma, head and neck, liver or kidney cancer. The chain links TRBV2 to TRBJ2-7; D not resolved. Sample: CD4+ or CD8+ T cells sorted from blood, taken in a trial of the OX40 agonist ivuxolimab. In DNA, the CDR3 is TGTGCCAGCAGTGAGGAAGGGAACTACGAGCAGTACGTC. This encodes CASSEEGNYEQYV.